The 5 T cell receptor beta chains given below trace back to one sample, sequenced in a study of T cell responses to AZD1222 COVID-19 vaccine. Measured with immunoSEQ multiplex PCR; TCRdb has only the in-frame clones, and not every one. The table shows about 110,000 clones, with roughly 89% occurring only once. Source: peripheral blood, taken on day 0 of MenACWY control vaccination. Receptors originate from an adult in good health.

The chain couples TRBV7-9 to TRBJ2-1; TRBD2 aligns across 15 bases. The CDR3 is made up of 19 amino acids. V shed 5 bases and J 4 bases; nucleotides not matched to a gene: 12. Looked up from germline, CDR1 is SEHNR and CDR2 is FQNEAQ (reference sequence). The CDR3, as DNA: TGTGCCAGCAGCGCCGCCCCGGGACTAGCGGGGGGAAGGTACAATGAGCAGTTCTTC. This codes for CASSAAPGLAGGRYNEQFF.

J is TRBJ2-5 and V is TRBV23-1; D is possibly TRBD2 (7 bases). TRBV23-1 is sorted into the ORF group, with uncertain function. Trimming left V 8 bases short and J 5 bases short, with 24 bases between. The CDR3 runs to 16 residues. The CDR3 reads CASGEQQGAGWETQYF. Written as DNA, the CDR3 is TGCGCCAGCGGGGAACAACAGGGAGCGGGGTGGGAGACCCAGTACTTC.

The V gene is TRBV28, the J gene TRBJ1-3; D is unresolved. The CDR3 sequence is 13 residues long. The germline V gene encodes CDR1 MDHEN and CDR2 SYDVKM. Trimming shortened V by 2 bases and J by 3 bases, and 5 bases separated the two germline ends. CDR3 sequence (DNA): TGTGCCAGCAGTTTAAGGAATGGAAACACCATATATTTT. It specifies CASSLRNGNTIYF.

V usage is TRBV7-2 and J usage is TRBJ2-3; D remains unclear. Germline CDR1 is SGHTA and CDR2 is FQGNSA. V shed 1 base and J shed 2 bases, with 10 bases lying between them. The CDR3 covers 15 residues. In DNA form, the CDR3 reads TGTGCCAGCAGCTTAGAATTTGGCTACACAGATACGCAGTATTTT. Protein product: CASSLEFGYTDTQYF. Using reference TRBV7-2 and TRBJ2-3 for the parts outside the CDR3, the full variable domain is GAGVSQSPSNKVTEKGKDVELRCDPISGHTALYWYRQSLGQGLEFLIYFQGNSAPDKSGLPSDRFSAERTGGSVSTLTIQRTQQEDSAVYLCASSLEFGYTDTQYFGPGTRLTVL.

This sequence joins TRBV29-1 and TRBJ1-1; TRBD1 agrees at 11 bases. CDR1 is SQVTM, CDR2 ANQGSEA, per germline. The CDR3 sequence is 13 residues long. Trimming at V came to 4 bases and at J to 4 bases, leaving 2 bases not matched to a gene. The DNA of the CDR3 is TGCAGCGTTGGGGGGACAGGGGGCACTGAAGCTTTCTTT. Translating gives CSVGGTGGTEAFF.